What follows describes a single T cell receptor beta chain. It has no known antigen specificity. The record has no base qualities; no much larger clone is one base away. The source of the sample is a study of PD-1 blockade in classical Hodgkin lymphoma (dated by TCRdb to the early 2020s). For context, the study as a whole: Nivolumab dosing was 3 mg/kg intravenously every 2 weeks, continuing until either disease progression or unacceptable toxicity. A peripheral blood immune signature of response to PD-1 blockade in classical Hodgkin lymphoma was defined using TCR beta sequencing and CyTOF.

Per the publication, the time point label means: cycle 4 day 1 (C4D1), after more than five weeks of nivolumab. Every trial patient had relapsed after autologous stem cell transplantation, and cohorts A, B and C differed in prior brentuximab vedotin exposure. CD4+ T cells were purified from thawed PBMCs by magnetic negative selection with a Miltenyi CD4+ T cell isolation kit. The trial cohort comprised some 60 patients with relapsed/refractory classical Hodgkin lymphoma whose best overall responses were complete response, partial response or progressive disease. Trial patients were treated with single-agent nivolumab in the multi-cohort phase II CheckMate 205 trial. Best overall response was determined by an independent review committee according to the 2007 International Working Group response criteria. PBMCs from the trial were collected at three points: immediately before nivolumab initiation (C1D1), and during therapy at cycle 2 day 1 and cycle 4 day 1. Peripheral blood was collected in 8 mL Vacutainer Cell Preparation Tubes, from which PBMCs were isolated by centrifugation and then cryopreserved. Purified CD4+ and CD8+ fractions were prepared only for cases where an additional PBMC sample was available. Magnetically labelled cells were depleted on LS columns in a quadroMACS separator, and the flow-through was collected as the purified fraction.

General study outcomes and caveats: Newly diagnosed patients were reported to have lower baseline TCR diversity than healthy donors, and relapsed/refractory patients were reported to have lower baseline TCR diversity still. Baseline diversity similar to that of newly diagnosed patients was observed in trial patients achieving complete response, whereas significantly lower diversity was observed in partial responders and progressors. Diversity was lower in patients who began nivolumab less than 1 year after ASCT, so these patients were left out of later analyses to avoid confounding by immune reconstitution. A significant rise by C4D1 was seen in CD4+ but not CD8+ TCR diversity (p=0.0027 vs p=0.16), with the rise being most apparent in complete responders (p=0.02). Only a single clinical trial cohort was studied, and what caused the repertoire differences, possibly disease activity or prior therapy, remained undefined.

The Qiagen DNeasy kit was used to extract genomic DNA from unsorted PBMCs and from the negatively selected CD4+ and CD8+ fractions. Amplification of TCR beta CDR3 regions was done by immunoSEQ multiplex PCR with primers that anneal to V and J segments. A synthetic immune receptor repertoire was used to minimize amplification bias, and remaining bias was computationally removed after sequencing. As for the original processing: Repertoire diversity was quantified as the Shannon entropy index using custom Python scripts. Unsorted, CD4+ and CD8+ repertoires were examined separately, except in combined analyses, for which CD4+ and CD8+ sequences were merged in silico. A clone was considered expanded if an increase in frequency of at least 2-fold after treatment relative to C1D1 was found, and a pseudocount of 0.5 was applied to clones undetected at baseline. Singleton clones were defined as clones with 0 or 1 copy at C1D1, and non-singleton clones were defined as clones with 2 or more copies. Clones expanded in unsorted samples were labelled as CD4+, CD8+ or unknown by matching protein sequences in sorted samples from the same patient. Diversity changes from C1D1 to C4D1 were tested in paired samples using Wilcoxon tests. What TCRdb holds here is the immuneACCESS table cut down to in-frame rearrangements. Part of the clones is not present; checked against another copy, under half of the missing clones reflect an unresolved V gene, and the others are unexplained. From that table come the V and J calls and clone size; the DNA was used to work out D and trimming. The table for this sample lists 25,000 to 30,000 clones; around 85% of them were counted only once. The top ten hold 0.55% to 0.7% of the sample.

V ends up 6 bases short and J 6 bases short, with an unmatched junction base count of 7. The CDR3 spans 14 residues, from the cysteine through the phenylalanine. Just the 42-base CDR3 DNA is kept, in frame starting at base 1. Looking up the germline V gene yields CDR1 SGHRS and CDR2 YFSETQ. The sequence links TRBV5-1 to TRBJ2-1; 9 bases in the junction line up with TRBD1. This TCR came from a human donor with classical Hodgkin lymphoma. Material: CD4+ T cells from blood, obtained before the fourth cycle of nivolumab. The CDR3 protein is CASTPGTGSNEQFF. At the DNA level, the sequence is TGCGCCAGCACCCCCGGGACAGGGTCCAATGAGCAGTTCTTC.